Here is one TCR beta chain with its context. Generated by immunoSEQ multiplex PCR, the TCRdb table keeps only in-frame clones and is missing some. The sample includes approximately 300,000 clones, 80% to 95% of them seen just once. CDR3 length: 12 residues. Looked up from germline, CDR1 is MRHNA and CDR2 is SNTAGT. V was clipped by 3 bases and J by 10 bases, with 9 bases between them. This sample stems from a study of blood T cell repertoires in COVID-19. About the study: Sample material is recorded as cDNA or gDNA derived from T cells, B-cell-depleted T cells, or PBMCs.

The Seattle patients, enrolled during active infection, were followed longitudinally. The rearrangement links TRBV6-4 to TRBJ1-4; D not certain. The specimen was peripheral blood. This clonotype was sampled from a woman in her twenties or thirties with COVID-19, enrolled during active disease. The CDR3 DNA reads TGTGCCAGCAGTGATGAGGTTGGAAAACTGTTTTTT. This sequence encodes CASSDEVGKLFF.